This T cell receptor beta chain comes out of a study of blood T cell repertoires in COVID-19. Study context: Among Cohort 3 donors, those recovered had two negative PCRs, clearance, or symptom resolution. Both acute and convalescent COVID-19 samples were obtained from the United States, Italy and Spain.

The J segment lost 6 bases and the V segment lost 5 bases, leaving 5 bases of the junction unmatched. CDR1 and CDR2 from the germline V gene are MNHEY and SMNVEV (reference sequence). The CDR3 has 13 residues. Participant ages covered roughly 18 to 89 years across 20 to 25 US areas. The study assigned cohorts using participant-reported clinical history. TCRdb's copy holds only in-frame clones and misses some; the assay was immunoSEQ multiplex PCR. Among 330,000 or so clones listed, around 87% were seen once. The chain links TRBV27 to TRBJ1-2; 8 nucleotides agree with TRBD1. Sequences were obtained from PBMCs or T cells enriched from blood (not recorded which). The sequence came from a man between 35 and 55 years old in a cohort exposed to, infected with or recovered from COVID-19 (not recorded which). The chain's CDR3 is CASSMDRADGYTF. In DNA form, the CDR3 reads TGTGCCAGCAGTATGGACAGGGCGGATGGCTACACCTTC.